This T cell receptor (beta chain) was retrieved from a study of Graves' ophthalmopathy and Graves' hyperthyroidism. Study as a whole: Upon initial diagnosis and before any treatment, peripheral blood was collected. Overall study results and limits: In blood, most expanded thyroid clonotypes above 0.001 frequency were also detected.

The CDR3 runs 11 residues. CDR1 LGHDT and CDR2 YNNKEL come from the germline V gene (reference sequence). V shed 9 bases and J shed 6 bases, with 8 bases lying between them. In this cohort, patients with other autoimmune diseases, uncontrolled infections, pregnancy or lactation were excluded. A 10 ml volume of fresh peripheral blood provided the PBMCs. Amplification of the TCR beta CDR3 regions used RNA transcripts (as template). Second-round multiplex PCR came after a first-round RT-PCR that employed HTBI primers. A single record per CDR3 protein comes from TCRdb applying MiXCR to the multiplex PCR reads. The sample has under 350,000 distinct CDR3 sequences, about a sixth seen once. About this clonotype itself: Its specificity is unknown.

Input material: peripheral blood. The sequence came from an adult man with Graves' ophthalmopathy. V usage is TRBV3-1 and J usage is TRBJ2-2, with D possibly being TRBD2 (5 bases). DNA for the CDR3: TGTGCCAGTGGGAGCCCCGGGGAGCTGTTTTTT. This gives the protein CASGSPGELFF.